Included here is one TCR beta chain sequence, with context. Its target is not known. This record comes from a study of T cell repertoires in cytomegalovirus infection. Study-level findings and limits: Cumulative frequency of public TCR beta families picked out carriers of CMV plus the relevant HLA. HLA-C-restricted CMV-specific TCR beta clonotypes prevailed in the ex vivo response.

The germline V gene encodes CDR1 SGHAT and CDR2 FQNNGV. V lost 4 bases, J lost 7 bases, and 17 bases lay in between. The CDR3 totals 15 residues. From the reads, TCRdb called clonotypes with MiXCR, one entry per CDR3 protein. The sample records hundreds of thousands of distinct CDR3 sequences, 20% to 25% being singletons. Sequenced material: CD8+ T cells from PBMCs. The sequence was obtained from a human donor in good health (CMV status not recorded). Some clones in this sample may be carry-over from other donors' samples. The chain recombines TRBV11-2 with TRBJ2-1, with TRBD2 as a possible D gene (6 bases). The DNA for the CDR3 is TGTGCCAGCAGCTCCCGGGACTCGACGGCGAATGAGCAGTTCTTC. Amino acid sequence: CASSSRDSTANEQFF. Complete variable domain (other parts from reference TRBV11-2 and TRBJ2-1): EAGVAQSPRYKIIEKRQSVAFWCNPISGHATLYWYQQILGQGPKLLIQFQNNGVVDDSQLPKDRFSAERLKGVDSTLKIQPAKLEDSAVYLCASSSRDSTANEQFFGPGTRLTVL.